This T cell receptor beta chain was captured by sequencing in a study of technical replicates of blood from several donors. V was cut by 8 bases and J by 5 bases, with 19 bases left in between. The CDR3 is made up of 14 amino acids. CDR1 MNHEY and CDR2 SMNVEV come from the germline V gene (reference sequence). Generated by immunoSEQ multiplex PCR, the TCRdb table keeps only in-frame clones and is missing some. The sample has roughly 76,000 clones, approximately 94% seen once. This sequence originates from a human donor in good health. The chain joins TRBV27 to TRBJ2-7, with TRBD2 as a possible D gene (6 bases). Sequencing was done on a sample of T cells isolated from PBMCs. The CDR3 here is CASGQGGSLHEQYF. The CDR3 DNA sequence: TGTGCCAGCGGGCAGGGAGGTAGCCTCCACGAGCAGTACTTC.